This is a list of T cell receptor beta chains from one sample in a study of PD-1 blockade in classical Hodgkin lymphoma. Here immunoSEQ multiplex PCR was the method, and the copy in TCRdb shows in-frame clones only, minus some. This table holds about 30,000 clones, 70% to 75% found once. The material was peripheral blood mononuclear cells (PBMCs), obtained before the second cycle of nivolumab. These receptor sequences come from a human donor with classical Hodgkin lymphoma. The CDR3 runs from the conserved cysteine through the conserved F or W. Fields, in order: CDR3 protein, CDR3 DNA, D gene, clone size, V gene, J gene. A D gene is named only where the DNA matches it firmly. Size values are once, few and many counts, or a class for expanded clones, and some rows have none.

CDR3aa: CASSQPDGYEQYF
CDR3nt: TGTGCCAGCAGCCAACCGGACGGCTACGAGCAGTACTTC
d_gene: .
abundance: few
v_gene: TRBV4-2
j_gene: TRBJ2-7

CDR3aa: CASSLSPGPVEQYF
CDR3nt: TGTGCCAGCAGCTTATCCCCGGGACCGGTAGAGCAGTACTTC
d_gene: .
abundance: .
v_gene: TRBV7-3
j_gene: TRBJ2-7

CDR3aa: CASSSRREQGLAAEAFF
CDR3nt: TGTGCCAGCAGTTCCCGGAGAGAACAGGGGTTGGCGGCTGAAGCTTTCTTT
d_gene: TRBD1
abundance: .
v_gene: TRBV28
j_gene: TRBJ1-1

CDR3aa: CASSFRDRGGEQYF
CDR3nt: TGTGCCAGCAGCTTTCGGGACAGGGGTGGGGAGCAGTACTTC
d_gene: TRBD1
abundance: .
v_gene: TRBV7-8
j_gene: TRBJ2-7

CDR3aa: CASSQDRAGGPWDTQYF
CDR3nt: TGCGCCAGCAGCCAAGATCGAGCGGGGGGGCCCTGGGATACGCAGTATTTT
d_gene: TRBD2
abundance: .
v_gene: TRBV4-3
j_gene: TRBJ2-3

CDR3aa: CASTPTYSNQPQHF
CDR3nt: TGTGCCAGCACTCCAACGTATAGCAATCAGCCCCAGCATTTT
d_gene: .
abundance: few
v_gene: TRBV6-6
j_gene: TRBJ1-5

CDR3aa: CASSLDGSGNTIYF
CDR3nt: TGTGCCAGCAGTTTGGACGGCTCTGGAAACACCATATATTTT
d_gene: .
abundance: .
v_gene: TRBV27
j_gene: TRBJ1-3

CDR3aa: CASSQVWDRGNTEAFF
CDR3nt: TGCGCCAGCAGCCAAGTTTGGGACAGGGGGAACACTGAAGCTTTCTTT
d_gene: TRBD1
abundance: .
v_gene: TRBV4-1
j_gene: TRBJ1-1

CDR3aa: CASSEGQGVGGYTF
CDR3nt: TGTGCCAGCAGCGAGGGACAGGGGGTCGGTGGCTACACCTTC
d_gene: TRBD1
abundance: .
v_gene: TRBV6-1
j_gene: TRBJ1-2

CDR3aa: CASSHIQGTISPLHF
CDR3nt: TGTGCCAGCAGTCACATACAGGGAACAATTTCACCCCTCCACTTT
d_gene: .
abundance: few
v_gene: TRBV27
j_gene: TRBJ1-6

CDR3aa: CASSIVYPTDTQYF
CDR3nt: TGTGCCAGTAGTATCGTGTACCCCACAGATACGCAGTATTTT
d_gene: .
abundance: once
v_gene: TRBV19
j_gene: TRBJ2-3

CDR3aa: CASSEGGSPLHF
CDR3nt: TGTGCCAGCAGCGAGGGGGGATCACCCCTCCACTTT
d_gene: .
abundance: medium-sized
v_gene: TRBV9
j_gene: TRBJ1-6

CDR3aa: CASSVSIRGGQGNTGELFF
CDR3nt: TGTGCCAGCAGCGTAAGCATAAGAGGGGGACAGGGTAACACCGGGGAGCTGTTTTTT
d_gene: TRBD1
abundance: .
v_gene: TRBV9
j_gene: TRBJ2-2

CDR3aa: CASSQEDGLALYNEQFF
CDR3nt: TGCGCCAGCAGCCAAGAAGACGGACTAGCCCTTTACAATGAGCAGTTCTTC
d_gene: TRBD2
abundance: .
v_gene: TRBV4-3
j_gene: TRBJ2-1

CDR3aa: CASSMSTNTGELFF
CDR3nt: TGTGCCAGTAGTATGTCCACGAACACCGGGGAGCTGTTTTTT
d_gene: .
abundance: .
v_gene: TRBV19
j_gene: TRBJ2-2

CDR3aa: CASSPTGTLNTGELFF
CDR3nt: TGTGCCAGCAGCCCGACAGGGACATTGAACACCGGGGAGCTGTTTTTT
d_gene: TRBD1
abundance: .
v_gene: TRBV5-6
j_gene: TRBJ2-2